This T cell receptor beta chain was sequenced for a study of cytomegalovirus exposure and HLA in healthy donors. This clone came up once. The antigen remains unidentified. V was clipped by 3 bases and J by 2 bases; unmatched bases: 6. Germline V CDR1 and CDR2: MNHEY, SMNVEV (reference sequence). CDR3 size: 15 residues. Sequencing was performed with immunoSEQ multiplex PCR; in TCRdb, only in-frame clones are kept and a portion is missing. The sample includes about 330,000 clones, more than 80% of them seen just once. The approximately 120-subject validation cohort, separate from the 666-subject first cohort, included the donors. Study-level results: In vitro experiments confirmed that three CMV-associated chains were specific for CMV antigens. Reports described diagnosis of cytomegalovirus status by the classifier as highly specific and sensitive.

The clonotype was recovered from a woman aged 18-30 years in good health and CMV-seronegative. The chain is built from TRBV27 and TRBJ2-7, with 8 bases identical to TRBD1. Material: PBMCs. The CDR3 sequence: CASSFSGGGPYEQYF. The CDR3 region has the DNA TGTGCCAGCAGTTTTTCAGGGGGCGGCCCCTACGAGCAGTACTTC.